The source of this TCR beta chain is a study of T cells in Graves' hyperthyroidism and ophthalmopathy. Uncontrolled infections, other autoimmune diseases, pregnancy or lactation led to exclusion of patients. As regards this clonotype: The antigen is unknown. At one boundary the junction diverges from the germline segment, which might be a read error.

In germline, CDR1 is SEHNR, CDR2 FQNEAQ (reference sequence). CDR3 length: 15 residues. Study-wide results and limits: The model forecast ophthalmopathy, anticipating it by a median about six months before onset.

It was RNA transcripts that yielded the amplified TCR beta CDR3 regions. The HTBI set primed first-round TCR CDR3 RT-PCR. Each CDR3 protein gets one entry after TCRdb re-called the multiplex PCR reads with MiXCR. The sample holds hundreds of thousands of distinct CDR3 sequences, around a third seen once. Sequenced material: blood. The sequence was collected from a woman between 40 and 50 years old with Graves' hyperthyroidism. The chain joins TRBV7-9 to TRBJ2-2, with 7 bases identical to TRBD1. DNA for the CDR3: TGTGCCAGCAGCTGGGGGACAGCAAACACCGGGGAGCTGTTATTT. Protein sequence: CASSWGTANTGELLF. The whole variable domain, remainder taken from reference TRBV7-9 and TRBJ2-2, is DTGVSQNPRHKITKRGQNVTFRCDPISEHNRLYWYRQTLGQGPEFLTYFQNEAQLEKSRLLSDRFSAERPKGSFSTLEIQRTEQGDSAMYLCASSWGTANTGELLFGEGSRLTVL.